The 8 T cell receptor beta chains in this list originate from one sample, sequenced in a study of cytomegalovirus exposure and HLA in healthy donors. The data were produced by immunoSEQ multiplex PCR, yet TCRdb's version contains in-frame clones alone and is incomplete. The sample lists 100,000 to 150,000 clones, 80% to 90% seen once, with approximately 2% in the top ten. Sequencing used PBMCs. These receptors originate from a woman under 30 in good health and CMV-seronegative.

The sample holds many counts of this clone. The genes are TRBV7-9 and TRBJ1-5, with D maybe TRBD1 (5 bases). Trimming took 6 bases from V and 4 from J, leaving 10 bases between them. Germline V gene data show CDR1 as SEHNR and CDR2 as FQNEAQ (reference sequence). CDR3 size: 13 residues. CDR3 protein: CASRRGTNQPQHF. In DNA form, the CDR3 reads TGTGCCAGCAGACGGGGGACGAATCAGCCCCAGCATTTT. The full variable domain, its missing parts supplied by reference TRBV7-9 and TRBJ1-5, is DTGVSQNPRHKITKRGQNVTFRCDPISEHNRLYWYRQTLGQGPEFLTYFQNEAQLEKSRLLSDRFSAERPKGSFSTLEIQRTEQGDSAMYLCASRRGTNQPQHFGDGTRLSIL.

This chain uses TRBV11-3 with TRBJ1-4; tentative D call: TRBD1 (5 bases). Trimming cost V 1 base and J 6 bases, with 12 bases left between them. The CDR3 runs to 15 residues. The germline CDR1 and CDR2 sequences are SGHNT and YENEEA. The CDR3 loop is CASSLGGRGDEKLFF. The CDR3 coding sequence is TGTGCCAGCAGCTTAGGGGGCCGCGGGGATGAAAAACTGTTTTTT.

The CDR3 protein is CASSPQNSNQPQHF. The CDR3 nucleotides read TGTGCCAGCAGTCCTCAGAATAGCAATCAGCCCCAGCATTTT. V gene TRBV27 combines with J gene TRBJ1-5, with unresolved D. This CDR3 contains 14 residues. Trimming took 5 bases from V and 0 from J, leaving 8 bases between them. Germline CDR1 MNHEY, CDR2 SMNVEV (reference sequence).

The CDR3 protein is CASSLRLAGGRNEQFF. The CDR3 DNA is TGCGCCAGCAGCTTGCGACTAGCGGGGGGGCGGAATGAGCAGTTCTTC. The chain couples TRBV5-1 to TRBJ2-1; 14 bases fit TRBD2. The CDR3 length is 16 residues. Germline V gene data show CDR1 as SGHRS and CDR2 as YFSETQ. The V segment lost 1 base and the J segment 7 bases; nucleotides outside the gene matches: 4.

Written as DNA, the CDR3 is TGTGCCAGCAGCCAGGGGGGGCGCGGGGAGCAGTACTTC. Protein sequence: CASSQGGRGEQYF. This rearrangement joins TRBV4-2 to TRBJ2-7; weak D call: TRBD2 (7 bases). V lost 3 bases and J lost 7, with 13 bases in between. Germline assignment: CDR1 LGHNA and CDR2 YNFKEQ. This CDR3 contains 13 residues.

V gene TRBV6-6 combines with J gene TRBJ2-7, with 7 bases fitting TRBD1. The CDR3 sequence is 14 residues long. V trimming: 5 bases; J trimming: 2 bases; junction bases outside the gene matches: 6. Germline CDR1 is MNHNY and CDR2 is SVGAGI (reference sequence). The DNA for the CDR3 is TGTGCCAGCAGTCCATATCAGGGGGCCTACGAGCAGTACTTC. Protein product: CASSPYQGAYEQYF.

J is TRBJ2-5 and V is TRBV11-2; 9 bases map to TRBD2. CDR1 and CDR2 from the germline V gene are SGHAT and FQNNGV. The CDR3 is 16 amino acids. V lost 3 bases, J lost 4 bases, and 9 bases stayed unmatched. CDR3 sequence (DNA): TGTGCCAGCAGCTTCGAATGGCGGGGGGGCGGAGAGACCCAGTACTTC. Translated, it gives CASSFEWRGGGETQYF. Combining the CDR3 with reference TRBV11-2 and TRBJ2-5 gives the whole variable domain EAGVAQSPRYKIIEKRQSVAFWCNPISGHATLYWYQQILGQGPKLLIQFQNNGVVDDSQLPKDRFSAERLKGVDSTLKIQPAKLEDSAVYLCASSFEWRGGGETQYFGPGTRLLVL.

This chain links TRBV4-3 with TRBJ2-7, with TRBD2 matching 12 bases. Germline V gene lookup returns CDR1 LGHNA and CDR2 YSLEER. The J segment lost 3 bases and the V segment lost 0 bases, leaving 9 bases of the junction unmatched. The CDR3 has 18 amino acids. CDR3: CASSQDPLGLAGHYEQYF. The CDR3 DNA sequence: TGCGCCAGCAGCCAAGATCCCCTCGGACTAGCGGGACACTACGAGCAGTACTTC.